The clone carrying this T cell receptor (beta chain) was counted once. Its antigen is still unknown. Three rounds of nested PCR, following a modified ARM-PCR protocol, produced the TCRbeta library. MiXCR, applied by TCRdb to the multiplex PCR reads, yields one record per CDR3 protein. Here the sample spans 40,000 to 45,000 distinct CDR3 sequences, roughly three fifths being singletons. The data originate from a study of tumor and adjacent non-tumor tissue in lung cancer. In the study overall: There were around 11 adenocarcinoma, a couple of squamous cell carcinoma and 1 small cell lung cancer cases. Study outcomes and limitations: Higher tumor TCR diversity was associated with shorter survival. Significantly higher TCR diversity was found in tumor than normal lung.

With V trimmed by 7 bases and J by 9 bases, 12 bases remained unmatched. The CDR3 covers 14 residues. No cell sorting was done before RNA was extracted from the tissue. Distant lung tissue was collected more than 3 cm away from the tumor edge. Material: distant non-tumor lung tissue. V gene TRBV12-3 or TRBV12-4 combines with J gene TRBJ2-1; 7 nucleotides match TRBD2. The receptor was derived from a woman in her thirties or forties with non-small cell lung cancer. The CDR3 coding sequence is TGTGCCAGCAAGACTAAAGGGAGGGCCCGTGAGCAGTTCTTC. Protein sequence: CASKTKGRAREQFF.